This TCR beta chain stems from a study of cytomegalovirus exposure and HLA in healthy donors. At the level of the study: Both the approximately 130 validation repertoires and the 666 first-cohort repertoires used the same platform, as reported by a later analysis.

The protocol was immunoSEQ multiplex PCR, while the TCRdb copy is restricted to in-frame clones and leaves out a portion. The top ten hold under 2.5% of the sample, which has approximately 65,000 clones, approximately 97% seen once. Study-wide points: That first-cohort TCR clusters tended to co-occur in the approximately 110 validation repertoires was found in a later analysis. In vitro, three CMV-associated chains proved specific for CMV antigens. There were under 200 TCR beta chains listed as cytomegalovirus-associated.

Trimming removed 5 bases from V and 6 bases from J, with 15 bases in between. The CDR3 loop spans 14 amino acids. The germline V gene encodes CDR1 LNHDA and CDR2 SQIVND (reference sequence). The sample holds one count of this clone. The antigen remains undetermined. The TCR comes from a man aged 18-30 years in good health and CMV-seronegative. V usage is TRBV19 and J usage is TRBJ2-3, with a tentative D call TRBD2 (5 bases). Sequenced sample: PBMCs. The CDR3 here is CASSPIRRPDTQYF. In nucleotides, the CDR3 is TGTGCCAGTAGTCCCATAAGGAGGCCCGATACGCAGTATTTT. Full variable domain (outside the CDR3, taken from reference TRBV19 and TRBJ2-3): DGGITQSPKYLFRKEGQNVTLSCEQNLNHDAMYWYRQDPGQGLRLIYYSQIVNDFQKGDIAEGYSVSREKKESFPLTVTSAQKNPTAFYLCASSPIRRPDTQYFGPGTRLTVL.